This T cell receptor beta chain came from a study of T cells after posttransplantation cyclophosphamide. Findings and limits, study-wide: Later post-transplant blood repertoires were often dominated by donor CD8+ memory clones. Recipient CMV seropositivity and CMV reactivation strongly tracked TRB clonality.

This clone was counted at least ten times. What it binds is not known. Sequencing was performed with immunoSEQ multiplex PCR; in TCRdb, only in-frame clones are kept and a portion is missing. This sample has about 7,500 clones, each found more than once. The CDR3 totals 18 residues. With V trimmed by 4 bases and J by 0 bases, 12 bases remained unmatched. The V gene's germline CDR1 is MNHEY and CDR2 SMNVEV (reference sequence). Busulfan-fludarabine conditioning, marrow transplant, and cyclophosphamide on days +3 and +4 were administered. The chain combines TRBV27 with TRBJ1-1; 9 positions match TRBD1. Sequencing used PBMCs, obtained after allogeneic stem cell transplant with posttransplant cyclophosphamide. This TCR was recovered from a male patient in his late teens or twenties who received an allogeneic stem cell transplant from an unrelated donor, was CMV-positive, and had acute and chronic GVHD. Some of the T cells may derive from the graft donor. CDR3 DNA sequence: TGTGCCAGCAGTTCGGTTTTCACGGACAGGGGATTGAACACTGAAGCTTTCTTT. It encodes CASSSVFTDRGLNTEAFF.